The clone carrying this TCR beta chain was picked up many times. Its cognate antigen is unknown. From the germline J gene comes the end of the CDR3, since the read stops 3 residues before it. Assay used: immunoSEQ multiplex PCR; TCRdb lists only in-frame clones, some missing. The counts give more than 30,000 clones, none of them seen only once; 0.95% is held by the top ten. The entry originates in a study of T cell clonality in common variable immunodeficiency. Germline CDR1 reads MNHEY; CDR2 reads SVGEGT. Losses at the gene ends were 8 bases for V and 6 bases for J; bases not matched to a gene: 11. CDR3 size: 14 residues. Study conclusions and caveats: CVID subjects showed higher TCRbeta clonality than healthy controls. Shared TCRbeta clones were fewer between CVID subjects than controls.

V is TRBV6-2 or TRBV6-3 and J is TRBJ2-3, with 7 bases aligning to TRBD2. The TCR comes from a person between 18 and 75 years old in good health. The sample was peripheral blood mononuclear cells. CDR3 in amino acids: CASGMLSGTDTQYF. CDR3 bases read: TGTGCCAGCGGAATGCTGAGCGGGACTGATACG.